A selection of T cell receptor beta chains follows, all from one sample in a study of early T cells in non-severe SARS-CoV-2 infection. One entry per CDR3 protein results from TCRdb running MiXCR on the 5' RACE reads. The sample holds approximately 98,000 distinct CDR3 sequences, around 10% seen once. The sequenced material came from whole blood. The receptor source for this set is an adult who was a healthcare worker with PCR-confirmed SARS-CoV-2 infection or an uninfected control (not recorded which). Each CDR3 is given without its conserved first and last residue.

cdr3_aa	j_call	v_call
ASSFTLGGTQY	TRBJ2-5	TRBV12-3/TRBV12-4
ASSPGSEKLF	TRBJ1-4	TRBV18
ASTNLPGYGYT	TRBJ1-2	TRBV19
ASRIDYNEQF	TRBJ2-1	TRBV27
ASSPQTGTGRASRNGELF	TRBJ2-2	TRBV18
ASSRSTGSGTEAF	TRBJ1-1	TRBV6-5
ASSQVATRLTDTQY	TRBJ2-3	TRBV4-1
SARPAWTGATNEKLF	TRBJ1-4	TRBV20-1
ASSMTGPQDTQY	TRBJ2-3	TRBV11-2
ATDRGNEQF	TRBJ2-1	TRBV10-3
ASSYTAGTGNNEQF	TRBJ2-1	TRBV5-1
AIRLGGKTSGISTDTQY	TRBJ2-3	TRBV10-3
ASSLAGTGGGAEAF	TRBJ1-1	TRBV11-2
ASSLYPMGEGTDTQY	TRBJ2-3	TRBV7-9
AWSSAGYT	TRBJ1-2	TRBV30
SVAQGQETQY	TRBJ2-5	TRBV29-1
ASSRRQGDFYEQY	TRBJ2-7	TRBV12-3/TRBV12-4
ASSSGTSGPNEQF	TRBJ2-1	TRBV12-3/TRBV12-4
ASSHPTGAYEQY	TRBJ2-7	TRBV5-1
ASSSSGERETQY	TRBJ2-5	TRBV12-3/TRBV12-4
ASRDSGEQY	TRBJ2-7	TRBV28
AWRVNTEAF	TRBJ1-1	TRBV30
ASRMDRAVNQPQH	TRBJ1-5	TRBV19
ASSAIRLAGGADTQY	TRBJ2-3	TRBV2
ATSDWGFEQF	TRBJ2-1	TRBV24-1
ASRPGQGEGNEQF	TRBJ2-1	TRBV2